The T cell receptor beta chain described here comes from a study of tissue T cells after allogeneic stem cell transplantation. The study's findings and limits: Across patients, clones rarely overlapped, yet motif clusters were shared tissue-specifically.

Method: immunoSEQ multiplex PCR; TCRdb's copy keeps in-frame clones and lacks some. The profile shows over 5,500 clones, roughly 49% of them singletons. This sample's time point: mouse harvest day 14 after allogeneic transplant. The graft held 10^6 splenic CD5+ T cells and 10^7 T-cell-depleted bone marrow cells. This clone was detected a few times. Its specificity is unknown. The genes are named according to mouse. The missing CDR3 end, 1 residue past where the read stops, is filled in from the germline J gene. The germline CDR1 and CDR2 sequences are KGHTA and FQNQQP. The CDR3 is 13 amino acids. Sequences were obtained from gut tissue. The chain joins TRBV23 to TRBJ1-4; the D call of TRBD1 is as the table states it, not checked on the DNA. The sequence was collected from a female BALB/c mouse given C57BL/6 T cells with graft-versus-host disease after an allogeneic hematopoietic cell transplant. The CDR3 sequence: CSSSRRVNERLFF. Partial CDR3 DNA: TGCTCCAGCAGTCGTAGGGTCAACGAAAGATTATTT.